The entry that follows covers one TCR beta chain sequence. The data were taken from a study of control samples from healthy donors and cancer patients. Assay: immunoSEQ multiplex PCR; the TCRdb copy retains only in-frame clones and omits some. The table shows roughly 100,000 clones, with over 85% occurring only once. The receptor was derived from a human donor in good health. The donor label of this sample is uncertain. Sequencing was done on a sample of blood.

The CDR3 DNA is TGTGCCAGCAGTGAAATTAAAGAGACCCAGTACTTC. Translation gives CASSEIKETQYF. The chain is built from TRBV6-1 and TRBJ2-5; D is ambiguous. V was shortened by 2 bases and J by 3 bases, with 4 bases between the two germline ends. Germline V lookup: CDR1 MNHNS, CDR2 SASEGT. The CDR3 length is 12 residues.